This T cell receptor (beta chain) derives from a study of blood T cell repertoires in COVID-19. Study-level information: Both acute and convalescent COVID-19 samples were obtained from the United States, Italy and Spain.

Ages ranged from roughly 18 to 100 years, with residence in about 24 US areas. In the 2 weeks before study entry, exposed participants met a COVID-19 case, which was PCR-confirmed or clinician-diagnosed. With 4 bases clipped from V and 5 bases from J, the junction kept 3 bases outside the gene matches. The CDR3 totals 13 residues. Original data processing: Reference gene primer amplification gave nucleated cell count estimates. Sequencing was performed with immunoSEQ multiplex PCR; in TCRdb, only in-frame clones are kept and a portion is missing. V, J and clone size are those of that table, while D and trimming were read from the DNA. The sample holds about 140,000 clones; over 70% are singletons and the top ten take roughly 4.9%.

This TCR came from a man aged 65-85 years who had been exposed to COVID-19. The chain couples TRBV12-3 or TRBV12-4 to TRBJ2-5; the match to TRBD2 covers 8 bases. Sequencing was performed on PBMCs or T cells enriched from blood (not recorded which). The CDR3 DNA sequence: TGTGCCAGCAGTTACGGGGGGGCGGAGACCCAGTACTTC. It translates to CASSYGGAETQYF.